This entry lists 30 T cell receptor beta chains sequenced from one sample in a study of T cell repertoires in cytomegalovirus infection. TCRdb re-called the reads with MiXCR, one entry per CDR3 protein. This table has under 150,000 distinct CDR3 sequences, 8.8% appearing once. Sample: PBMCs. The receptors originated from a human donor in good health (CMV status not recorded). Some clones in this sample may be carry-over from other donors' samples.

In this sample, this clonotype turned up many times. This chain connects TRBV12-3 or TRBV12-4 to TRBJ1-6; 7 nucleotides agree with TRBD1. V shed 3 bases and J 9 bases; nucleotides not matched to a gene: 8. The CDR3 length is 15 residues. CDR3 sequence: CASSFRGGGGSPLHF. Written as DNA, the CDR3 is TGTGCCAGCAGTTTCCGAGGGGGCGGGGGTTCACCCCTCCACTTT.

This clonotype has a count of ten or more. V usage is TRBV28 and J usage is TRBJ1-1; 7 nucleotides align to TRBD1. V lost 5 bases, J lost 1 base, and 4 bases stayed unmatched. Germline loops: CDR1 MDHEN, CDR2 SYDVKM. CDR3 length: 14 amino acids. CDR3 region: CASSGRDRNTEAFF. The CDR3 coding sequence is TGTGCCAGCAGTGGCCGGGACAGGAACACTGAAGCTTTCTTT.

In this sample, this clonotype turned up many times. V usage is TRBV7-8 and J usage is TRBJ1-1; 7 bases fit TRBD1. V gave up 4 bases and J gave up 0 bases; unmatched junction bases: 11. CDR3 length: 17 amino acids. Germline assignment: CDR1 SGHVS and CDR2 FQNEAQ. CDR3 nucleotide sequence: TGTGCCAGCAGCTCCTACAGGGGATTTAAGATGAACACTGAAGCTTTCTTT. Translation: CASSSYRGFKMNTEAFF.

At least ten counts were recorded for this clonotype. The chain joins TRBV6-2 or TRBV6-3 to TRBJ1-5; D perhaps matches TRBD1 (6 bases). CDR3 length: 17 residues. With 4 bases removed from V and 7 bases from J, the gap between germline ends came to 23 bases. Per germline, CDR1 MNHEY and CDR2 SVGEGT. The DNA for the CDR3 is TGTGCCAGCAGTTCTTCTCCGGGGGGGGGCCGCGGGCAGCCCCAGCATTTT. It specifies CASSSSPGGGRGQPQHF.

This clonotype was detected many times. The chain uses TRBV2 and TRBJ2-3; D remains unclear. Looked up from germline, CDR1 is SNHLY and CDR2 is FYNNEI. Trimming pared 5 bases from V and 0 bases from J, leaving 12 bases between. The CDR3 has 15 residues. The CDR3, as DNA: TGTGCCAGCAGTTCTTCTAGGCTAAGCACAGATACGCAGTATTTT. This sequence encodes CASSSSRLSTDTQYF.

The chain combines TRBV20-1 with TRBJ1-6; no firm D call. Germline V CDR1 and CDR2: DFQATT, SNEGSKA (reference sequence). This CDR3 region has 16 residues. The V end was cut by 4 bases, the J end by 0 bases, with 13 bases between. In DNA, the CDR3 is TGCAGTGCTAAGGACGGCCAAAGCTCCTATAATTCACCCCTCCACTTT. It codes for CSAKDGQSSYNSPLHF.

The chain carries TRBV20-1 and TRBJ2-2; possible D gene TRBD2, 6 bases. This CDR3 comprises 13 residues. Deletions cut 3 bases from V and 6 bases from J, with 11 bases between. The germline CDR1 and CDR2 sequences are DFQATT and SNEGSKA (reference sequence). This chain's CDR3 is CSARGSGAGELFF. CDR3 sequence (DNA): TGCAGTGCTAGGGGATCGGGGGCCGGGGAGCTGTTTTTT.

This clonotype was counted ten times or more. This chain connects TRBV11-2 to TRBJ1-4, with D perhaps TRBD1 (6 bases). V shed 3 bases and J shed 11 bases, with 10 bases lying between them. This CDR3 region has 12 residues. Germline V lookup: CDR1 SGHAT, CDR2 FQNNGV. The chain's CDR3 is CASSLGTSKLFF. The CDR3 DNA reads as TGTGCCAGCAGCTTGGGGACATCGAAACTGTTTTTT.

This clonotype was found many times. The chain combines TRBV29-1 with TRBJ1-1; D may be TRBD1 (6 bases). This CDR3 is 12 amino acids long. Per the germline V gene, CDR1 is SQVTM and CDR2 is ANQGSEA. Trimming took off 5 bases at V and 7 bases at J, with 14 bases between the two ends. In DNA, the CDR3 is TGCAGCGTTTCATCAGGGGCCGGTGAAGCTTTCTTT. Its translation is CSVSSGAGEAFF.

Comments on this clonotype: Because it lacks the conserved phenylalanine or tryptophan at the end, this CDR3 is likely a read error. The genes are TRBV20-1 and TRBJ2-1, with D tentatively TRBD2 (6 bases). Germline loops: CDR1 DFQATT, CDR2 SNEGSKA (reference sequence). This CDR3 has 16 amino acids. V lost 2 bases, J lost 10 bases, and 24 bases lay in between. CDR3 sequence: CSARLSSGRGLGEQFL. The CDR3 nucleotides are TGCAGTGCTAGACTCTCAAGCGGACGGGGACTTGGGGAGCAGTTCCTC.

This clonotype was recorded at least ten times. The J gene is TRBJ2-1, the V gene TRBV7-3; 8 bases match TRBD2. Germline V gene lookup returns CDR1 SGHTA and CDR2 FQGTGA. Trimming removed 4 bases from V and 4 bases from J; junction bases left unmatched: 6. The CDR3 loop spans 15 amino acids. The CDR3 protein is CASSSGGAAYNEQFF. The CDR3, as DNA: TGTGCCAGCAGCTCCGGGGGGGCCGCATACAATGAGCAGTTCTTC. Combining the CDR3 with reference TRBV7-3 and TRBJ2-1 gives the whole variable domain GAGVSQTPSNKVTEKGKYVELRCDPISGHTALYWYRQSLGQGPEFLIYFQGTGAADDSGLPNDRFFAVRPEGSVSTLKIQRTERGDSAVYLCASSSGGAAYNEQFFGPGTRLTVL.

This clonotype appeared many times. This chain uses TRBV28 with TRBJ2-2; D may be TRBD1 (5 bases). The germline V gene has CDR1 MDHEN and CDR2 SYDVKM. This CDR3 is built from 15 residues. The V and J ends lost 2 bases and 3 bases respectively, with 10 bases between them. The CDR3 region has the DNA TGTGCCAGCAGTTTACCTAAGGGGCACACCGGGGAGCTGTTTTTT. Residues: CASSLPKGHTGELFF.

This clonotype was seen repeatedly, ten times or more. This rearrangement joins TRBV25-1 to TRBJ2-5, with D tentatively TRBD1 or TRBD2 (5 bases each). The CDR3 totals 18 residues. V lost 1 base, J lost 4 bases, and 22 bases lay in between. Germline V gives CDR1 MGHDK, CDR2 SYGVNS. CDR3 in DNA: TGTGCCAGCAGTGAATTAGGATTGGGGGTAAGGAGTGGAGAGACCCAGTACTTC. It codes for CASSELGLGVRSGETQYF.

This clonotype was counted a single time. A clone one base away is much larger, so this may be a read error. The CDR3 does not close with the conserved phenylalanine or tryptophan, likely indicating a read error. CDR3 loop: CSAITGMGQPQHS. The CDR3 coding sequence is TGCAGTGCTATCACAGGGATGGGGCAGCCCCAGCATTCT. The V gene is TRBV20-1, the J gene TRBJ1-5, with D tentatively TRBD1 (6 bases). The CDR3 contains 13 residues. Trimming shortened V by 4 bases and J by 7 bases, and 14 bases separated the two germline ends. Per germline, CDR1 DFQATT and CDR2 SNEGSKA (reference sequence).

Of note for this clonotype: A much larger clone differs by one base, so this may be a read error. V gene TRBV19 combines with J gene TRBJ2-1; D is tentatively TRBD1 or TRBD2 (6 bases each). The CDR3 length is 15 residues. The germline gives CDR1 LNHDA, CDR2 SQIVND (reference sequence). The CDR3 coding sequence is TGTTCCAGTAGTATAGGGGGAGGAGGTGGTAATGAGCAGTTCTTC. It specifies CSSSIGGGGGNEQFF.

This clonotype was observed at least ten times. The chain has TRBV7-8 and TRBJ2-7; D gene unclear. Germline V lookup: CDR1 SGHVS, CDR2 FQNEAQ. Trimming removed 5 bases from V and 7 bases from J, with 15 bases in between. CDR3 length: 13 amino acids. CDR3 coding DNA: TGTGCCAGCAGCCCAGCTAGTGTTGATGAGCAGTACTTC. It translates to CASSPASVDEQYF.

This clonotype was seen repeatedly, ten times or more. The rearrangement joins TRBV6-4 to TRBJ1-1; TRBD1 aligns across 9 bases. Germline V lookup: CDR1 MRHNA, CDR2 SNTAGT. The CDR3 totals 13 residues. The J segment lost 7 bases and the V segment lost 2 bases, leaving 2 bases of the junction unmatched. DNA for the CDR3: TGTGCCAGCAGTGACGGGACAGGGTTTGAAGCTTTCTTT. This encodes CASSDGTGFEAFF.

This clonotype was observed at least ten times. The chain carries TRBV20-1 and TRBJ1-1, with D possibly being TRBD1 (6 bases). This CDR3 is 12 amino acids long. V was trimmed by 4 bases and J by 8 bases, leaving 14 bases between them. The germline CDR1 and CDR2 sequences are DFQATT and SNEGSKA (reference sequence). The CDR3 nucleotides read TGCAGTGCTAAGAGGGGGGATAAGGAAGCTTTCTTT. Its protein is CSAKRGDKEAFF.

This clonotype was observed a handful of times. The rearrangement uses TRBV29-1 and TRBJ1-1; the match to TRBD1 covers 7 bases. Trimming cost V 6 bases and J 9 bases; bases outside gene matches: 10. Germline assignment: CDR1 SQVTM and CDR2 ANQGSEA. The CDR3 length is 12 residues. CDR3 region: CSVDGQDAKAFF. Written as DNA, the CDR3 is TGCAGCGTCGATGGACAGGATGCAAAAGCTTTCTTT. Combining the CDR3 with reference TRBV29-1 and TRBJ1-1 gives the whole variable domain SAVISQKPSRDICQRGTSLTIQCQVDSQVTMMFWYRQQPGQSLTLIATANQGSEATYESGFVIDKFPISRPNLTFSTLTVSNMSPEDSSIYLCSVDGQDAKAFFGQGTRLTVV.

This chain links TRBV28 with TRBJ1-2; D might be TRBD1 (6 bases). V shed 11 bases and J shed 4 bases, with 20 bases lying between them. This CDR3 has 14 residues. Germline V gene lookup returns CDR1 MDHEN and CDR2 SYDVKM. The CDR3, as DNA: TGTGCCTGTCTAGCGGGGGCGTTGGGCTATGGCTACACCTTC. It codes for CACLAGALGYGYTF.

This clonotype was seen repeatedly, ten times or more. V is TRBV2 and J is TRBJ1-1; D is ambiguous. This CDR3 spans 14 amino acids. Per the germline V gene, CDR1 is SNHLY and CDR2 is FYNNEI. V was pared by 7 bases and J by 1 base, with 13 bases between. For the CDR3, the DNA is TGTGCCAGCAACCGACCGAAACCGAACACTGAAGCTTTCTTT. Encoded protein: CASNRPKPNTEAFF.

In its sample, this clonotype was seen a few times. The chain uses TRBV29-1 and TRBJ2-6, with D maybe TRBD2 (6 bases). The CDR3 is made up of 15 amino acids. Germline V gene sequence: CDR1 SQVTM, CDR2 ANQGSEA. Trimming removed 6 bases at V and 0 bases at J, with 12 bases between. The CDR3 reads CSVWGDSSGANVLTF. The CDR3 DNA reads as TGCAGCGTATGGGGGGATTCCTCTGGGGCCAACGTCCTGACTTTC.

This clonotype appeared a few times. The chain is built from TRBV30 and TRBJ2-1; weak D call: TRBD1 (5 bases). V lost 0 bases to trimming and J lost 8 bases, with 11 bases between them. The CDR3 has 13 amino acids. Germline V gene data show CDR1 as GTSNPN and CDR2 as SVGIG (reference sequence). The CDR3 spells CAWSVRVRDEQFF. CDR3 nucleotide sequence: TGTGCCTGGAGTGTGCGTGTCAGGGATGAGCAGTTCTTC.

The chain has TRBV20-1 and TRBJ2-1, with unresolved D. There are 15 residues in the CDR3. Germline CDR1 DFQATT, CDR2 SNEGSKA (reference sequence). Between the trimmed V and J ends, which lost 0 bases and 5 bases, there was a span of 14 bases. The CDR3 nucleotides are TGCAGTGCTAGAGATCTCCCGTATGTAGACAATGAGCAGTTCTTC. This sequence encodes CSARDLPYVDNEQFF.

The table lists this clonotype with many counts. The rearrangement uses TRBV20-1 and TRBJ2-3; 14 bases are a match to TRBD2. CDR1 DFQATT and CDR2 SNEGSKA come from the germline V gene (reference sequence). Trimming at V came to 3 bases and at J to 10 bases, leaving 9 bases not matched to a gene. CDR3 length equals 15 residues. This chain's CDR3 is CSARAGTSGGSPQYF. In DNA form, the CDR3 reads TGCAGTGCTAGGGCCGGGACTAGCGGGGGCTCACCGCAGTATTTT.

This clonotype was observed a handful of times. V gene TRBV30 combines with J gene TRBJ2-7; D is unclear. This CDR3 is 13 amino acids long. V lost 0 bases to trimming and J lost 5 bases, with 11 bases between them. Germline assignment: CDR1 GTSNPN and CDR2 SVGIG (reference sequence). The CDR3 here is CAWSVQGIDEQYF. CDR3 bases: TGTGCCTGGAGTGTACAAGGGATCGACGAGCAGTACTTC.

At least ten counts were recorded for this clonotype. V usage is TRBV28 and J usage is TRBJ2-7, with D hard to call. Germline CDR1 is MDHEN and CDR2 is SYDVKM. This CDR3 contains 15 residues. V was trimmed by 3 bases and J by 7 bases, leaving 19 bases between them. The chain's CDR3 is CASSLVGTASGEQYF. CDR3 DNA: TGTGCCAGCAGTTTGGTTGGAACAGCCTCTGGGGAGCAGTACTTC.

This clonotype was recorded a few times. The chain links TRBV9 to TRBJ1-1; D call uncertain. This CDR3 has 18 residues. CDR1 is SGDLS, CDR2 YYNGEE, per germline. V lost 4 bases and J 0 bases, leaving 22 bases between the germline ends. As DNA, the CDR3 is TGTGCCAGCAGCCCCGGTTGGGATTCGGCCTTTATGAACACTGAAGCTTTCTTT. Encoded protein: CASSPGWDSAFMNTEAFF.

This clonotype was picked up many times. The chain joins TRBV7-9 to TRBJ2-7; D may be TRBD1 (6 bases). Trimming left V 7 bases short and J 5 bases short, with 12 bases between. Germline CDR1 is SEHNR and CDR2 is FQNEAQ (reference sequence). The CDR3 loop spans 12 amino acids. CDR3 DNA sequence: TGTGCCAGCACCCGGACAGATAACGAGCAGTACTTC. This sequence encodes CASTRTDNEQYF.

This clonotype was found many times. The rearrangement links TRBV2 to TRBJ1-1; no clear D. The CDR3 extends over 11 amino acids. V dropped 1 base and J dropped 3 bases, with 0 bases sitting between them. Germline V CDR1 and CDR2: SNHLY, FYNNEI. For the CDR3, the DNA is TGTGCCAGCAGTGAAGACACTGAAGCTTTCTTT. Amino acid sequence: CASSEDTEAFF. Full variable domain (remainder filled in from reference TRBV2 and TRBJ1-1): EPEVTQTPSHQVTQMGQEVILRCVPISNHLYFYWYRQILGQKVEFLVSFYNNEISEKSEIFDDQFSVERPDGSNFTLKIRSTKLEDSAMYFCASSEDTEAFFGQGTRLTVV.